This TCR beta chain was sequenced in a study of cytomegalovirus exposure and HLA in healthy donors (dated by TCRdb to the late 2010s). Broadly, across the study: According to an earlier analysis of 587 of the donors, about 170 million T cells yielded 90 million to 130 million unique TCR beta sequences and 250 to 350 Gb of sequence data. Roughly five DR-DQ haplotypes were handled as single units for association and clustering, since linkage in the cohort was strong. The number of donors typed differed by locus, with roughly 620-640 for A, B, C, DRB1 and DQB1, around 520 for DQA1, 600 to 610 for DPA1, and 450 to 480 for DPB1. To predict cytomegalovirus infection status, the study brought together high-throughput TCR immunosequencing, statistical association of individual TCRs with disease status, and machine learning. Class I and class II HLA loci were covered by the typing at four-digit resolution. Among over 350 genotyped donors of the cohort, an average of about 240,000 unique TCR beta nucleotide sequences were sequenced per donor, around a sixth of them non-productive. All discovery cohort repertoires had been generated using a single sequencing platform. The aim of the study was to test whether cataloging public T cell receptors could identify signatures of past pathogen exposure. A later genetic analysis took genome-wide SNP genotypes for about three fifths of the 666 donors and used that subset as a discovery cohort. The later analysis used no new phenotypic data to find candidate immune exposures, relying instead on TCR beta sequences and their occurrence across donors. Besides the first cohort of roughly 660 subjects, a separate validation cohort made up of over a hundred different subjects was used. Roughly 300 gigabases of sequencing data and roughly 90 million unique TCR sequences were included in an early release covering under 650 HLA-typed donors. The T cell repertoires of about 700 subjects were profiled by immunosequencing and related to cytomegalovirus serostatus. An earlier analysis of approximately 640 of the donors applied high-throughput TCR beta sequencing to assess whether each TCR beta V gene segment acted as functional or pseudogenic. Among the approximately 400 genotyped donors, about 85% belonged to the genetic ancestry cluster associated with self-reported Caucasian donors. A later analysis re-examined previously published TCR beta repertoires from just over 650 donors and added high-resolution HLA genotyping to investigate patterns of TCR occurrence. Donor age, sex, ethnicity and CMV serostatus were collected together with the repertoire data. Broad study findings and their caveats: The authors suggested that the approach could potentially be generalized to other disease states and immunological phenotypes. The 87-base-pair reads could not distinguish some IMGT-functional V segments, including TRBV6-2 and TRBV6-3, so those segments were excluded. The cohort was sequenced for TCR beta chains only, and without alpha or paired-chain data the features that could be detected were limited. A total of 150 to 200 TCR beta chains were listed by the study as associated with cytomegalovirus. Specific HLA alleles were associated with some 15,000 TCR beta sequences at a false discovery rate of 0.05 in a later analysis. In a later analysis, HLA-associated TCR beta chains were found to be more clonally expanded and to have lower generation probabilities than equally common non-associated chains. A further reported finding was that TCR beta sequences accurately predicted the HLA-A and HLA-B alleles for most subjects in the first cohort. The classifier was reported to diagnose cytomegalovirus status with high specificity and sensitivity in both the original cohort and the validation cohort. A cluster of highly shared sequence variants was judged likely to represent a technical artifact of the sequencing pipeline. Most TCR sequences were seen in very few donors, while some public TCRs were found in many individuals. In a later analysis, several top co-occurrence clusters were reported to appear linked to parvovirus B19, influenza, CMV and Epstein-Barr virus. A later analysis found that most CMV-associated TCR beta chains appeared HLA-restricted, with HLA associations seemingly driven largely by CMV exposure. The only immune exposure information available for the cohort was CMV serostatus. V-gene and J-gene trimming of TCR beta chains was associated with a missense DCLRE1C variant in a later genetic analysis, and the association was replicated in an independent cohort. HLA typing was unavailable for some donors at each locus, so association tests used only the typed subset. When HLA alleles, especially DR and DQ, strongly co-occurred, attributing TCR associations to individual alleles was difficult. Because counts were too low, some 16 rarely observed V segments, including chromosome 9 orphons, were excluded from the earlier analysis of some 540 of the donors. An earlier analysis of 587 of the donors showed that most TCR beta V segments appeared in productive rearrangements either about 87% or about 30% of the time, which broadly matched IMGT annotations. Linkage disequilibrium might explain the correlated functional status among segregating V segments, but an unknown experimental factor could not be excluded. Roughly uniform sequencing depth across donors was assumed in presence/absence analyses, although this assumption may not hold. According to a later genetic analysis, donors in an Asian-associated ancestry cluster had fewer N-insertions in productive TCRs than the approximately 670-donor mean. A later analysis found that TCR association rates varied across HLA loci, with DRB1 alleles showing the most associated TCRs and HLA-C alleles the fewest. A few of the identified cytomegalovirus-associated TCR beta chains were confirmed in vitro to be specific for cytomegalovirus antigens.

Library preparation employed the immunoSEQ multiplex PCR assay. For the multiplex PCR, a mixture combining 60 forward primers for TCR Vbeta segments and 13 reverse primers for TCR Jbeta segments was used. The CDR3 region of rearranged TCR beta genes was amplified from genomic DNA with a multiplex PCR assay. The amplified TCR beta libraries were sequenced on the Illumina HiSeq System as 87-base-pair reads. Per the original workflow: Across the 666 repertoires, a later analysis counted some 80 million unique TCR beta chains, around 11 million of which were shared by at least two donors. A nearest-neighbor algorithm error-corrected the raw reads and collapsed the reads into unique sequences, merging closely related sequences to remove PCR and sequencing errors. CDR3 sequences were aligned to IMGT reference sequences to assign V, D and J gene segments. For a sequence to be retained, a match of at least six nucleotides was required to both a V gene segment and a J gene segment. Rearrangements were classified as productive when the CDR3 lacked stop codons and remained in frame with V and J, and all other rearrangements were classified as non-productive. CDR3 was defined by IMGT convention, running from the second conserved V-encoded cysteine to the conserved J-encoded phenylalanine. In an earlier analysis of just under 600 of the donors, sequences lacking an unambiguous match to a single V gene segment were excluded. In an earlier analysis of about 590 of the donors, a V segment was called functional when productive rearrangements were above 56.7%, and segregating when the standard deviation between donors exceeded 5%. A statistical classification framework was built for diagnosing cytomegalovirus status from the catalog of TCR beta chain sequences. V and J gene assignment, in a later analysis, came from comparing TCR nucleotide sequences with IMGT/GENE-DB human TR gene sequences. The TCRdist pipeline was used in a later analysis to assign CDR3 sequences and most-parsimonious VDJ recombination scenarios. In a later analysis, each TCR beta chain was defined by its CDR3 amino acid sequence together with its V-gene family, and reads without a unique V-gene family were excluded. To address suspected cross-contamination and a sequencing artifact, a later analysis removed around 600 highly shared, low-generation-probability nucleotide sequences. In a later analysis, a clonal expansion index was calculated for each public chain from normalized within-repertoire ranks of inferred template counts. In a later analysis, generation probabilities were computed with a VDJ recombination model fitted to out-of-frame rearrangements, and the resulting probabilities were checked against IGoR. A later analysis scored TCR-TCR, TCR-HLA and TCR-CMV co-occurrence with hypergeometric tests, applying a repertoire-size bias correction to TCR pairs. To estimate false discovery rates, a later analysis permuted the HLA or CMV assignments 20 times. In a later analysis, co-occurring TCRs were grouped using DBSCAN, with TCRdist sequence similarity added in when clustering inside HLA-allele-positive subsets. Repertoires with fewer than 30,000 or more than 120,000 public chains, plus five repertoires with anomalous nucleotide sharing, were excluded from co-occurrence clustering. As stored in TCRdb, this immuneACCESS dataset retains in-frame rearrangements with V and J assigned. A fraction of the clones does not appear; measured against another copy, unresolved V genes explain less than half of the discrepancy, and the remainder lacks a known reason. The V and J calls and clone size come from that table; D and trimming were worked out from the DNA. The table for this sample lists about 160,000 clones; less than 85% of them were counted only once. The top ten hold about 1.5% of the sample.

Comments on this clone: The antigen this receptor binds is unknown. There are no base qualities to consult, and no much larger clone falls within one base.

V and J are truncated by 1 base and 5 bases respectively, leaving an intervening sequence of 12 bases. As encoded in the germline V gene (reference sequence), CDR1 is SEHNR while CDR2 is FQNEAQ. The CDR3, cysteine through phenylalanine, is 15 amino acids long. The entry retains the CDR3 DNA only, 45 bases that are in frame from base 1. The cohort comprised 670 or so healthy bone marrow donors. At the time of sampling, every cohort member was nominally healthy, though immune exposures that went unrecorded were likely present. The donor tested CMV seronegative, placing the donor among the 350 or so seronegative members of the cohort. A peripheral blood sample was collected from each donor, and TCR beta sequencing was performed on peripheral blood mononuclear cells. The Qiagen DNeasy Blood Extraction Kit was used to extract genomic DNA from the blood cell samples.

The clonotype originates from a male donor in good health and CMV-seronegative. The specimen was PBMCs. The chain links TRBV7-9 with TRBJ2-1; 6 matching bases give a weak D call of TRBD2. The CDR3 loop reads CASSLVLGTHNEQFF. The sequence in DNA is TGTGCCAGCAGCTTAGTTTTAGGGACTCACAATGAGCAGTTCTTC.